These 17 T cell receptor beta chains were sequenced from one sample in a study of blood T cell repertoires in COVID-19. Only in-frame clones appear in the TCRdb table, and some are missing; sequencing was by immunoSEQ multiplex PCR. The data hold some 90,000 clones, with 81% observed a single time. Sequenced: peripheral blood. The origin of the receptors is a man aged 55 to 70 with acute or convalescent COVID-19.

V usage is TRBV5-4 and J usage is TRBJ2-1, with D perhaps matching TRBD2 (6 bases). V lost 2 bases to trimming and J lost 9 bases, with 12 bases between them. Germline values: CDR1 SGHNT, CDR2 YYREEE (reference sequence). The CDR3 runs 13 residues. This CDR3 is CASSFGGKVEQFF. In DNA, the CDR3 is TGTGCCAGCAGCTTCGGCGGGAAGGTTGAGCAGTTCTTC.

This sequence joins TRBV10-2 and TRBJ1-6; weak D call: TRBD1 (5 bases). Germline CDR1 WSHSY, CDR2 SAAADI. The CDR3 sequence is 18 residues long. Trimming cost V 3 bases and J 0 bases, with 15 bases left between them. CDR3 amino acids: CASSDPSTASSYNSPLHF. As DNA, the CDR3 is TGCGCCAGCAGTGACCCTTCGACAGCGAGCTCCTATAATTCACCCCTCCACTTT.

A remark on this clone: The same CDR3 arises from other DNA sequences in this sample as well. The V and J genes are TRBV19 and TRBJ2-1, with 9 bases aligning to TRBD2. This CDR3 is built from 18 residues. Germline CDR1 reads LNHDA; CDR2 reads SQIVND (reference sequence). J lost 4 bases, V lost 1 base, and 11 bases had no gene match. The chain's CDR3 is CASSIAGRGGPLYNEQFF. CDR3 coding DNA: TGTGCCAGTAGTATAGCGGGGCGGGGGGGGCCCCTTTACAATGAGCAGTTCTTC.

This chain joins TRBV27 and TRBJ2-2, with 9 bases identical to TRBD2. V was pared by 8 bases and J by 4 bases, with 8 bases of the junction left unmatched. Per the germline V gene, CDR1 is MNHEY and CDR2 is SMNVEV (reference sequence). CDR3 length: 15 amino acids. The CDR3 sequence is CASLPAAGGTGELFF. DNA of the CDR3: TGTGCCAGCCTTCCGGCAGCGGGAGGCACCGGGGAGCTGTTTTTT.

With regard to this clone: The sample carries other DNA sequences with the same CDR3. The rearrangement links TRBV27 to TRBJ2-1; D might be TRBD1 (5 bases). The CDR3 is made up of 13 amino acids. Looked up from germline, CDR1 is MNHEY and CDR2 is SMNVEV (reference sequence). Trimming removed 4 bases from V and 6 bases from J, with 10 bases in between. CDR3 residues: CASSYAGLNEQFF. CDR3 in DNA: TGTGCCAGCAGTTACGCAGGGCTCAATGAGCAGTTCTTC.

This chain uses TRBV10-3 with TRBJ1-2; 9 positions agree with TRBD1. Losses at the gene ends were 5 bases for V and 3 bases for J; bases not matched to a gene: 4. CDR1 and CDR2 (germline): ENHRY, SYGVKD. This CDR3 is built from 14 residues. CDR3 protein: CAISTWTGDYGYTF. CDR3 in DNA: TGTGCCATCAGTACCTGGACAGGGGACTATGGCTACACCTTC.

This clone was seen a handful of times. The same CDR3 arises from other DNA sequences in this sample as well. The rearrangement uses TRBV7-9 and TRBJ1-1; D is unresolved. The germline V gene encodes CDR1 SEHNR and CDR2 FQNEAQ (reference sequence). V was pared by 0 bases and J by 1 base, with 6 bases between. This CDR3 has 14 amino acids. The CDR3 region has the DNA TGTGCCAGCAGCTTAGCACGGGGGAACACTGAAGCTTTCTTT. Translating gives CASSLARGNTEAFF.

V usage is TRBV4-2 and J usage is TRBJ1-1, with D hard to call. The CDR3 is 16 amino acids. CDR1 is LGHNA, CDR2 YNFKEQ, per germline. Deletions cut 0 bases from V and 0 bases from J, with 11 bases between. The CDR3 DNA is TGTGCCAGCAGCCAAGACTTCGTGGAGCTGAACACTGAAGCTTTCTTT. It encodes CASSQDFVELNTEAFF.

The chain combines TRBV4-3 with TRBJ1-1; D gene ambiguous. V was shortened by 0 bases and J by 7 bases, with 9 bases between the two germline ends. The length of the CDR3 is 13 residues. The germline V gene has CDR1 LGHNA and CDR2 YSLEER. This CDR3 is CASSQEPGSEAFF. As DNA, the CDR3 is TGCGCCAGCAGCCAAGAACCGGGAAGTGAAGCTTTCTTT.

The chain links TRBV27 to TRBJ1-1; TRBD1 aligns across 8 bases. Germline CDR1 is MNHEY and CDR2 is SMNVEV (reference sequence). The CDR3 has 13 amino acids. V dropped 6 bases and J dropped 4; count of bases not matched to a gene: 4. The CDR3 protein is CASRRDRITEAFF. In nucleotides, the CDR3 is TGTGCCAGCAGGAGGGACAGGATCACTGAAGCTTTCTTT.

The CDR3 coding sequence is TGTGCCAGCTCACCGACGGGACACACGAGCGGCACAGATACGCAGTATTTT. It codes for CASSPTGHTSGTDTQYF. This chain uses TRBV18 with TRBJ2-3, with D tentatively TRBD1 (6 bases). This CDR3 comprises 17 residues. The V gene's germline CDR1 is KGHSH and CDR2 LQKENI. The V end lost 3 bases, the J end lost 1 base, and 17 bases lay between the germline ends.

This clone was seen a handful of times. The J gene is TRBJ1-5, the V gene TRBV15; TRBD1 aligns across 12 bases. The V gene end was trimmed by 5 bases and the J gene end by 0 bases; junction bases not matched to a gene: 8. Germline V gene lookup returns CDR1 LNHNV and CDR2 YYDKDF (reference sequence). This CDR3 spans 18 amino acids. CDR3 residues: CATSGGTGGAYSNQPQHF. The CDR3 DNA follows: TGTGCCACCAGCGGAGGGACAGGGGGCGCATATAGCAATCAGCCCCAGCATTTT. Looking up the rest from reference TRBV15 and TRBJ1-5 gives the full variable domain: DAMVIQNPRYQVTQFGKPVTLSCSQTLNHNVMYWYQQKSSQAPKLLFHYYDKDFNNEADTPDNFQSRRPNTSFCFLDIRSPGLGDTAMYLCATSGGTGGAYSNQPQHFGDGTRLSIL.

DNA of the CDR3: TGCAGCGTTGAAGGGTCAGGCATGGTTCGAAAAGCTTTCTTT. Translating gives CSVEGSGMVRKAFF. V is TRBV29-1 and J is TRBJ1-1; no clear D. The germline CDR1 and CDR2 sequences are SQVTM and ANQGSEA. This CDR3 comprises 14 residues. V was clipped by 1 base and J by 9 bases, with 18 bases between them. Based on the CDR3 plus reference TRBV29-1 and TRBJ1-1, the full variable domain is SAVISQKPSRDICQRGTSLTIQCQVDSQVTMMFWYRQQPGQSLTLIATANQGSEATYESGFVIDKFPISRPNLTFSTLTVSNMSPEDSSIYLCSVEGSGMVRKAFFGQGTRLTVV.

The chain uses TRBV28 and TRBJ1-2; perhaps TRBD1 as D (5 bases). Germline loops: CDR1 MDHEN, CDR2 SYDVKM. V shed 6 bases and J shed 7 bases, with 18 bases lying between them. This CDR3 region has 14 residues. CDR3 DNA: TGTGCCAGCAGCCTACCGGGGACTGATTTTGGCTACACCTTC. It is translated as CASSLPGTDFGYTF.

The chain links TRBV5-6 to TRBJ1-6; TRBD1 aligns across 9 bases. CDR1 is SGHDT, CDR2 YYEEEE, per germline. This CDR3 spans 19 amino acids. J was trimmed by 4 bases and V by 2 bases; bases with no gene match: 13. The CDR3 here is CASSFRPGTGIGYNSPLHF. The CDR3 DNA sequence: TGTGCCAGCAGCTTTCGTCCCGGGACAGGGATTGGGTATAATTCACCCCTCCACTTT. Using reference TRBV5-6 and TRBJ1-6 for the parts outside the CDR3, the full variable domain is DAGVTQSPTHLIKTRGQQVTLRCSPKSGHDTVSWYQQALGQGPQFIFQYYEEEERQRGNFPDRFSGHQFPNYSSELNVNALLLGDSALYLCASSFRPGTGIGYNSPLHFGNGTRLTVT.

The chain joins TRBV7-9 to TRBJ2-3; 9 nucleotides line up with TRBD2. Germline CDR1 reads SEHNR; CDR2 reads FQNEAQ (reference sequence). The CDR3 contains 16 residues. V gave up 5 bases and J gave up 2 bases; unmatched junction bases: 8. This CDR3 reads CASSPWTSENTDTQYF. As DNA, the CDR3 is TGTGCCAGCAGCCCCTGGACTAGCGAAAACACAGATACGCAGTATTTT.

The V and J genes are TRBV5-4 and TRBJ1-6; D may be TRBD1 (6 bases). The germline gives CDR1 SGHNT, CDR2 YYREEE (reference sequence). Trimming took off 2 bases at V and 4 bases at J, with 10 bases between the two ends. The CDR3 runs to 15 residues. CDR3 nucleotide sequence: TGTGCCAGCAGCTTACAGGGAACATATAATTCACCCCTCCACTTT. Protein sequence: CASSLQGTYNSPLHF.